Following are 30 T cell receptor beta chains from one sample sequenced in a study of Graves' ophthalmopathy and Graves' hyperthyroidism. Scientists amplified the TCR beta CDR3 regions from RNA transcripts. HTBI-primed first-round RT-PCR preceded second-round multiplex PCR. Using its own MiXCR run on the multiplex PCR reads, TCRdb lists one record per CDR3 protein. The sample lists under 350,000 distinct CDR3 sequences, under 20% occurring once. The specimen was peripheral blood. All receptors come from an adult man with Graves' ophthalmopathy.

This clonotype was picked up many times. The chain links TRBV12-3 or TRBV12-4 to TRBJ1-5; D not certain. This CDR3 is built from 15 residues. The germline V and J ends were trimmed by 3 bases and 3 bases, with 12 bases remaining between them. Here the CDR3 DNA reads TGTGCCAGCAGTTTCCAAGGTCTCGCCAATCAGCCCCAGCATTTT. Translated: CASSFQGLANQPQHF.

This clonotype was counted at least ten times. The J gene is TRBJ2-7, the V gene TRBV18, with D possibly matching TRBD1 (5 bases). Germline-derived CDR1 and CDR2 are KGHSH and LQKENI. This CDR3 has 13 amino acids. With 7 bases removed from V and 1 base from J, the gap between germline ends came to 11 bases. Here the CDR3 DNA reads TGTGCCAGCTACGACAGAAATTCCTACGAGCAGTACTTC. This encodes CASYDRNSYEQYF. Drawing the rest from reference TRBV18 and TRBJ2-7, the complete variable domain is NAGVMQNPRHLVRRRGQEARLRCSPMKGHSHVYWYRQLPEEGLKFMVYLQKENIIDESGMPKERFSAEFPKEGPSILRIQQVVRGDSAAYFCASYDRNSYEQYFGPGTRLTVT.

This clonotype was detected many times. The CDR3 DNA is TGTGCCAGCAGTGAACGGAGCTTCACAGATACGCAGTATTTT. Amino acids: CASSERSFTDTQYF. The chain has TRBV6-1 and TRBJ2-3; D gene uncertain. The CDR3 length is 14 residues. V lost 2 bases, J lost 2 bases, and 8 bases lay in between. Germline lookup yields CDR1 MNHNS and CDR2 SASEGT.

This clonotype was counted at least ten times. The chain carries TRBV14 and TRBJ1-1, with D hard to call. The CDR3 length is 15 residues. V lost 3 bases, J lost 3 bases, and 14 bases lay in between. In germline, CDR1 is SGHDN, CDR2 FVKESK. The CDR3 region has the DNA TGTGCCAGCAGCCAGACTTCAGCAATTTACACTGAAGCTTTCTTT. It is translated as CASSQTSAIYTEAFF.

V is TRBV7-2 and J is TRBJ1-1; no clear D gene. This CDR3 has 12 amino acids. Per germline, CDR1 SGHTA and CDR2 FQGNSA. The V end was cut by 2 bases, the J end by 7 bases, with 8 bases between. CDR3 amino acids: CASSLRSDEAFF. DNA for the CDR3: TGTGCCAGCAGCTTAAGGTCAGATGAAGCTTTCTTT.

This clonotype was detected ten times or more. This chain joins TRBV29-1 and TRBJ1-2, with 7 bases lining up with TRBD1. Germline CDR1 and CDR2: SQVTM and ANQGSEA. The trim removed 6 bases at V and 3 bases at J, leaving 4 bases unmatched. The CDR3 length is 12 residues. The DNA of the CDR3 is TGCAGCGTGAGGGACAGCGACTATGGCTACACCTTC. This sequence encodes CSVRDSDYGYTF.

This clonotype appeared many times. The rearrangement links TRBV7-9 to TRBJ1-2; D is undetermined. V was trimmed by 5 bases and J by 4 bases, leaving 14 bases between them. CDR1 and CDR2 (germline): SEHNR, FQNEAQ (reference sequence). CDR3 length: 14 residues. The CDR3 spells CASSVLVGLYGYTF. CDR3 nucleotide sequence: TGTGCCAGCAGCGTGCTCGTGGGCCTCTATGGCTACACCTTC.

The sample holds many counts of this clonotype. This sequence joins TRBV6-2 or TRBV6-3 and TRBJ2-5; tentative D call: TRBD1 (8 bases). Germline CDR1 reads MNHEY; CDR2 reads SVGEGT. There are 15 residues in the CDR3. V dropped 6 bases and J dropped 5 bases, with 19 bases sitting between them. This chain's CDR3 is CASSPRGREPETQYF. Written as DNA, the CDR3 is TGTGCCAGCAGCCCCAGGGGGCGGGAGCCCGAGACCCAGTACTTC.

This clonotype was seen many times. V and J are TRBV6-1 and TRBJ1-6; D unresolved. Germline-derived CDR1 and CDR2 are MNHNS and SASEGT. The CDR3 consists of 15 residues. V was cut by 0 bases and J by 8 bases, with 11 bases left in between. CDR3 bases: TGTGCCAGCAGTGAAGCCCCCGGCTGGGATTCACCCCTCCACTTT. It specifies CASSEAPGWDSPLHF.

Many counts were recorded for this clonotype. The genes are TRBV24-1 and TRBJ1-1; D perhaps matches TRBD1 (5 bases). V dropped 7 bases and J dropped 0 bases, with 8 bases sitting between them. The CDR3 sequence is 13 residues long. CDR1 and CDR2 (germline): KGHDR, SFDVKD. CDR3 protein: CATSRDLNTEAFF. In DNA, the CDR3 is TGTGCCACCAGCAGGGACCTGAACACTGAAGCTTTCTTT.

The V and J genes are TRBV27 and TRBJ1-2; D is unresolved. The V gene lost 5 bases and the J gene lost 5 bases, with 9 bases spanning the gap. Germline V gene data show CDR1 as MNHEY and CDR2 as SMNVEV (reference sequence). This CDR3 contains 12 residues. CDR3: CASSAPRYGYTF. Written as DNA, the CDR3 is TGTGCCAGCAGTGCCCCCCGGTATGGCTACACCTTC.

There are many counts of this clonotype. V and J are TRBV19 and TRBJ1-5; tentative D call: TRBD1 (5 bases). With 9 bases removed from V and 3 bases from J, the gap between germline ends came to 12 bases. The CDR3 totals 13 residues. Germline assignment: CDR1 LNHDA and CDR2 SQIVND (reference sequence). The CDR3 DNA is TGTGCCAGCTGGGACGGACTCAATCAGCCCCAGCATTTT. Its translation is CASWDGLNQPQHF.

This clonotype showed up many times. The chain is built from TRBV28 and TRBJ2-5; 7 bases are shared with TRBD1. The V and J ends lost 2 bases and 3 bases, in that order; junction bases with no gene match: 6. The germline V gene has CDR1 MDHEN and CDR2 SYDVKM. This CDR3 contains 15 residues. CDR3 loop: CASSLHRQGKETQYF. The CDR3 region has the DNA TGTGCCAGCAGTTTACATCGACAGGGTAAAGAGACCCAGTACTTC.

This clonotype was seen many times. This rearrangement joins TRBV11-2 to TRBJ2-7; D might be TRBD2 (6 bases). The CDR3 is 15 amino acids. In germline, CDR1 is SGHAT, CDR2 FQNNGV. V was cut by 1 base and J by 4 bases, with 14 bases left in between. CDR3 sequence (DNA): TGTGCCAGCAGCTTAGGCTTTTCCGGGACTTACGAGCAGTACTTC. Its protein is CASSLGFSGTYEQYF.

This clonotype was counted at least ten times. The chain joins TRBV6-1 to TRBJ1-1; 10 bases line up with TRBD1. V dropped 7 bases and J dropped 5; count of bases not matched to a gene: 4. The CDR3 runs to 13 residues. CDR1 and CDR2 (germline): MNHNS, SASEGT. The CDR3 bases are TGTGCCAGCATACGGACAGGGGGGACTGAAGCTTTCTTT. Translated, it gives CASIRTGGTEAFF.

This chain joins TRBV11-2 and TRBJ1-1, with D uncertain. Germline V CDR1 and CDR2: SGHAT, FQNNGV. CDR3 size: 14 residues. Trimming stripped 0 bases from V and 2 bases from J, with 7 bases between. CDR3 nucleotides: TGTGCCAGCAGCTTAGACCTCAGAAACACTGAAGCTTTCTTT. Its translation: CASSLDLRNTEAFF.

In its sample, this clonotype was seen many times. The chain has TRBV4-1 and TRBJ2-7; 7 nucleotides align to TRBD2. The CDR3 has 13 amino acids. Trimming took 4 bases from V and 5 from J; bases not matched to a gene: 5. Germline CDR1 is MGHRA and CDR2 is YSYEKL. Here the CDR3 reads CASSRILADEQYF. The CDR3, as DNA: TGCGCCAGCAGCCGAATCCTAGCGGACGAGCAGTACTTC.

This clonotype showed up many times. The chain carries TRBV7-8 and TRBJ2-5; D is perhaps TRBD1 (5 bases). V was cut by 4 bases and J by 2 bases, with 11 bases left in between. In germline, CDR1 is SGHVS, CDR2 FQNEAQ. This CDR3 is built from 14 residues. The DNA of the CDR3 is TGTGCCAGCAGCTGGGGCCAGAGACAAGAGACCCAGTACTTC. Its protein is CASSWGQRQETQYF.

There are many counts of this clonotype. This CDR3 is CASSLGMPSETQYF. Written as DNA, the CDR3 is TGTGCCAGCAGCTTGGGCATGCCCTCAGAGACCCAGTACTTC. This chain joins TRBV7-9 and TRBJ2-5; unclear D gene. The CDR3 extends over 14 amino acids. CDR1 is SEHNR and CDR2 is FQNEAQ in the germline V gene (reference sequence). V lost 3 bases to trimming and J lost 4 bases, with 12 bases between them.

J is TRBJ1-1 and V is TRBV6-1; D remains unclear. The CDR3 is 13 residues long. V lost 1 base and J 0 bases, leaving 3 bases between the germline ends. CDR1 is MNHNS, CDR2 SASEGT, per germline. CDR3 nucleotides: TGTGCCAGCAGTGAAGTTGTGAACACTGAAGCTTTCTTT. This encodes CASSEVVNTEAFF.

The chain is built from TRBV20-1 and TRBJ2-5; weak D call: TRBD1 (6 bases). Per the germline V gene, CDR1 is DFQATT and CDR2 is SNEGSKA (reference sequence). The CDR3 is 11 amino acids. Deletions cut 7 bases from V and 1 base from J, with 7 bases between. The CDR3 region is CSGTVQETQYF. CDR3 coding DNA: TGCAGTGGGACAGTCCAAGAGACCCAGTACTTC.

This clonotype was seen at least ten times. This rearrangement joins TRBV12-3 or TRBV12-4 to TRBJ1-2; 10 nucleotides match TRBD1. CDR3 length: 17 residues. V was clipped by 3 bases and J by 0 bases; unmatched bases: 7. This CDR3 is CASSLRQGATSNYGYTF. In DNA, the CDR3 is TGTGCCAGCAGTTTGAGACAGGGGGCTACCTCTAACTATGGCTACACCTTC.

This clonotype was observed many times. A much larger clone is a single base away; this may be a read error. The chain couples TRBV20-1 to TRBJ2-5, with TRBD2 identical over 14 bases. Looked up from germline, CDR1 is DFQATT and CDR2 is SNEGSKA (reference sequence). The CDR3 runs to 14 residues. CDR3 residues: CSGPGLAGVEIQYF. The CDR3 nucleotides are TGCAGTGGCCCGGGACTAGCGGGAGTCGAGATCCAGTACTTC.

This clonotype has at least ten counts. The CDR3: CASSFHRGPSMNTEAFF. The CDR3 region has the DNA TGTGCCAGCAGTTTTCACAGGGGGCCCTCAATGAACACTGAAGCTTTCTTT. The chain employs TRBV28 and TRBJ1-1; 9 bases agree with TRBD1. The CDR3 is made up of 17 amino acids. The germline CDR1 and CDR2 sequences are MDHEN and SYDVKM. The ends lost 3 bases at V and 0 bases at J; junction bases unmatched: 8.

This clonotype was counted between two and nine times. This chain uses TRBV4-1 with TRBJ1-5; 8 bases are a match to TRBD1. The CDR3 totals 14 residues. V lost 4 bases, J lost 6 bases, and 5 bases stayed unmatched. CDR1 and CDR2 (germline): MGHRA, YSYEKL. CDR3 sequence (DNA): TGCGCCAGCAGCCCCCCAGGGGGCACTCAGCCCCAGCATTTT. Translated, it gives CASSPPGGTQPQHF.

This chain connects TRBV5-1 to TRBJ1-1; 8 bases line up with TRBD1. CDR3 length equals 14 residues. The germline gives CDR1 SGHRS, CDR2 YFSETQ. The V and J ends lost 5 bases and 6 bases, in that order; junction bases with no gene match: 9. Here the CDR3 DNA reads TGCGCCAGCAGAACGACAGGGGTCCCCGCTGAAGCTTTCTTT. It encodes CASRTTGVPAEAFF.

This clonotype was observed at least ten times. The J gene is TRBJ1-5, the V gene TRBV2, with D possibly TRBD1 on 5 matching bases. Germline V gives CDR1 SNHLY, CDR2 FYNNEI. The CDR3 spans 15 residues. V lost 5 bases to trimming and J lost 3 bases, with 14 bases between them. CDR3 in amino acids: CASSPGGPINQPQHF. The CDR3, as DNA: TGTGCCAGCAGTCCTGGGGGACCGATCAATCAGCCCCAGCATTTT.

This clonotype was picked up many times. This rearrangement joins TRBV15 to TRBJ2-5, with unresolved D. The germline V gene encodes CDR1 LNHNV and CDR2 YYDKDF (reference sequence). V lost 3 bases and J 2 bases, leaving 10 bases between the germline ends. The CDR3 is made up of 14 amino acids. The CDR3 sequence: CATSRGWGQETQYF. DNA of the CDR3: TGTGCCACCAGCAGGGGTTGGGGTCAAGAGACCCAGTACTTC.

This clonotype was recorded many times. The CDR3 bases are TGTGCCATCAGTGACCCGGGAGGGAGGGTGAACACCATATATTTT. The encoded protein is CAISDPGGRVNTIYF. V is TRBV10-3 and J is TRBJ1-3; D is unclear. Per germline, CDR1 ENHRY and CDR2 SYGVKD. The V end was cut by 3 bases, the J end by 7 bases, with 16 bases between. The CDR3 contains 15 residues.

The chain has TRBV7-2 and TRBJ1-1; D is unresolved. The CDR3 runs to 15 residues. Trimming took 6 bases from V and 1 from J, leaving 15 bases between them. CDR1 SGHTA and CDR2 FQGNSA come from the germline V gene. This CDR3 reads CASRYQVSPNTEAFF. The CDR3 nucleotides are TGTGCCAGCAGATATCAGGTGTCTCCGAACACTGAAGCTTTCTTT.